The 27 T cell receptor beta chains presented below share a single source sample, sequenced in a study of memory CD8 T cells in hepatitis C reinfection. Specified time point: peak reinfection, 3 to 8 weeks after reinfection detection. TCR sequencing was done directly ex vivo on sorted cells, without expansion in vitro. Generated by immunoSEQ multiplex PCR, the TCRdb table keeps only in-frame clones and is missing some. The sample lists over 35,000 clones; 70% to 90% were seen once. The sample taken for sequencing was naive CD8+ T cells sorted from blood. The source is a man between 18 and 35 years old with hepatitis C virus infection.

The V call is TRBV2, the J call TRBJ2-7, with D possibly TRBD2 on 6 matching bases. V lost 5 bases and J 5 bases, leaving 19 bases between the germline ends. The CDR3 loop spans 15 amino acids. In germline, CDR1 is SNHLY, CDR2 FYNNEI. CDR3 region: CASSIGTYPPHEQYF. In DNA form, the CDR3 reads TGTGCCAGCAGTATCGGGACTTACCCTCCCCACGAGCAGTACTTC.

The chain employs TRBV2 and TRBJ2-5; 10 bases align to TRBD1. CDR3 length: 17 amino acids. J was trimmed by 2 bases and V by 4 bases; bases with no gene match: 10. Germline lookup yields CDR1 SNHLY and CDR2 FYNNEI. The DNA of the CDR3 is TGTGCCAGCAGTGGTGGACAGGGGGTTAGAGGGCAAGAGACCCAGTACTTC. Amino acids: CASSGGQGVRGQETQYF.

This clone came up a few times. This sequence joins TRBV6-5 and TRBJ1-1, with 8 nucleotides matching TRBD1. V was pared by 2 bases and J by 1 base, with 0 bases of the junction left unmatched. CDR1 and CDR2 (germline): MNHEY, SVGAGI. There are 14 residues in the CDR3. The CDR3 reads CASSYGQGNTEAFF. The CDR3 nucleotides are TGTGCCAGCAGTTACGGACAGGGGAACACTGAAGCTTTCTTT.

The chain joins TRBV29-1 to TRBJ2-2; D remains ambiguous. The germline V gene encodes CDR1 SQVTM and CDR2 ANQGSEA. The CDR3 spans 12 residues. Trimming removed 0 bases from V and 4 bases from J, with 3 bases in between. The CDR3, as DNA: TGCAGCGTTGAAGACCGCACCGGGGAGCTGTTTTTT. It is translated as CSVEDRTGELFF.

The table lists this clone with a few counts. V gene TRBV6-5 combines with J gene TRBJ1-5; D is possibly TRBD1 (6 bases). CDR1 is MNHEY, CDR2 SVGAGI, per germline. CDR3 length: 15 amino acids. Between the trimmed V and J ends, which lost 4 bases and 2 bases, there was a span of 12 bases. In nucleotides, the CDR3 is TGTGCCAGCAGTTCCACAGGGTTTGGCAATCAGCCCCAGCATTTT. It encodes CASSSTGFGNQPQHF.

The J gene is TRBJ2-7, the V gene TRBV19; possibly TRBD2 for D (6 bases). Germline V gene sequence: CDR1 LNHDA, CDR2 SQIVND (reference sequence). The CDR3 consists of 13 residues. The germline V and J ends were trimmed by 5 bases and 4 bases, with 12 bases remaining between them. CDR3 in DNA: TGTGCCAGTAGTTGGGGGGACGTATACGAGCAGTACTTC. This translates into CASSWGDVYEQYF.

This sequence joins TRBV5-6 and TRBJ2-7, with D perhaps TRBD2 (5 bases). CDR1 and CDR2 from the germline V gene are SGHDT and YYEEEE. The CDR3 runs to 13 residues. V was pared by 4 bases and J by 2 bases, with 10 bases between. The DNA of the CDR3 is TGTGCCAGCAGCCCCGGGATCACCTACGAGCAGTACGTC. As protein: CASSPGITYEQYV.

The chain uses TRBV7-9 and TRBJ1-2, with 7 bases matching TRBD1. Germline-derived CDR1 and CDR2 are SEHNR and FQNEAQ (reference sequence). V was pared by 3 bases and J by 8 bases, with 6 bases of the junction left unmatched. The CDR3 is 13 amino acids. The CDR3 nucleotides read TGTGCCAGCAGCTTCGCCGGGACAGACGGCTACACCTTC. Its translation: CASSFAGTDGYTF.

The J gene is TRBJ2-7, the V gene TRBV28; a weak D match, TRBD2 (6 bases). Germline values: CDR1 MDHEN, CDR2 SYDVKM. V was trimmed by 2 bases and J by 6 bases, leaving 17 bases between them. The CDR3 has 15 amino acids. The CDR3 loop reads CASSLNPGGSSEQYF. The CDR3 DNA sequence: TGTGCCAGCAGTTTAAACCCCGGAGGGAGTAGCGAGCAGTACTTC. The entire variable domain, with the rest obtained from reference TRBV28 and TRBJ2-7, is as follows: DVKVTQSSRYLVKRTGEKVFLECVQDMDHENMFWYRQDPGLGLRLIYFSYDVKMKEKGDIPEGYSVSREKKERFSLILESASTNQTSMYLCASSLNPGGSSEQYFGPGTRLTVT.

This CDR3 reads CATSSAGIHEQFF. CDR3 coding DNA: TGTGCCACCAGCAGTGCAGGGATCCATGAGCAGTTCTTC. The gene calls are TRBV15 and TRBJ2-1, with D tentatively TRBD1 (5 bases). In germline, CDR1 is LNHNV, CDR2 YYDKDF (reference sequence). This CDR3 comprises 13 residues. V lost 3 bases and J 8 bases, leaving 11 bases between the germline ends.

This clone showed up just a few times. This chain links TRBV27 with TRBJ1-4; 7 bases are a match to TRBD1. Germline V gene lookup returns CDR1 MNHEY and CDR2 SMNVEV (reference sequence). CDR3 length: 15 residues. After removal of 5 bases from V and 7 bases from J, the junction contained 10 bases not matched to a gene. DNA of the CDR3: TGTGCCAGCAGTCACCAGGGGGTAGGAATTGAAAAACTGTTTTTT. Translated, it gives CASSHQGVGIEKLFF.

This clone was counted between two and nine times. J is TRBJ1-2 and V is TRBV5-6; TRBD1 matches 8 bases. Losses at the gene ends were 5 bases for V and 8 bases for J; bases not matched to a gene: 5. This CDR3 spans 12 amino acids. Germline V gene sequence: CDR1 SGHDT, CDR2 YYEEEE. The CDR3: CASRGQGPGYTF. The DNA of the CDR3 is TGTGCCAGCAGAGGACAGGGCCCAGGCTACACCTTC.

The V call is TRBV19, the J call TRBJ1-3; D is perhaps TRBD1 (6 bases). The CDR3 has 15 residues. The germline gives CDR1 LNHDA, CDR2 SQIVND (reference sequence). V was trimmed by 4 bases and J by 0 bases, leaving 10 bases between them. The CDR3 sequence is CASSRVGHSGNTIYF. CDR3 DNA: TGTGCCAGTAGTAGAGTGGGACACTCTGGAAACACCATATATTTT.

The chain has TRBV27 and TRBJ1-1, with 7 bases matching TRBD1. Germline loops: CDR1 MNHEY, CDR2 SMNVEV (reference sequence). V trimming: 3 bases; J trimming: 0 bases; junction bases outside the gene matches: 10. This CDR3 is 17 amino acids long. The CDR3 reads CASSLGTLTGLNTEAFF. The CDR3 bases are TGTGCCAGCAGTTTGGGGACTCTGACAGGGCTGAACACTGAAGCTTTCTTT.

V usage is TRBV6-1 and J usage is TRBJ2-2, with 7 bases aligning to TRBD1. CDR3 length: 14 residues. The junction had 5 bases not matched to a gene; V was cut back by 6 bases and J by 4 bases. CDR1 is MNHNS, CDR2 SASEGT, per germline. CDR3: CASSTGDVTGELFF. Written as DNA, the CDR3 is TGTGCCAGCAGCACAGGGGATGTCACCGGGGAGCTGTTTTTT.

This chain links TRBV7-2 with TRBJ2-3, with 8 bases aligning to TRBD2. V lost 6 bases and J lost 2; bases outside the gene matches: 10. Germline V gives CDR1 SGHTA, CDR2 FQGNSA. The CDR3 totals 16 residues. CDR3 in amino acids: CASSQAGTRVTDTQYF. CDR3 sequence (DNA): TGTGCCAGCAGTCAAGCGGGGACTAGGGTCACAGATACGCAGTATTTT.

The chain is built from TRBV19 and TRBJ2-3, with 12 bases that match TRBD2. Germline-derived CDR1 and CDR2 are LNHDA and SQIVND (reference sequence). V gave up 9 bases and J gave up 7 bases; unmatched junction bases: 8. The CDR3 contains 14 residues. The CDR3, as DNA: TGTGCCAGCAAACTAGCGGGAGGTTCCTATACGCAGTATTTT. This sequence encodes CASKLAGGSYTQYF.

This clone came up once. This sequence joins TRBV9 and TRBJ2-3, with 7 bases aligning to TRBD2. Germline trimming cut 2 bases from V and 3 bases from J; bases unmatched to any gene: 6. Germline CDR1 and CDR2: SGDLS and YYNGEE. The CDR3 sequence is 15 residues long. CDR3 in amino acids: CASSVAGRGTDTQYF. The CDR3 DNA is TGTGCCAGCAGCGTCGCGGGGAGGGGTACAGATACGCAGTATTTT.

The chain uses TRBV4-1 and TRBJ2-4, with 7 bases that match TRBD2. CDR3 length: 15 residues. The trim removed 3 bases at V and 3 bases at J, leaving 5 bases unmatched. Per germline, CDR1 MGHRA and CDR2 YSYEKL. As DNA, the CDR3 is TGCGCCAGCAGCCAGCGGGAGTTAGGCAAAAACATTCAGTACTTC. This gives the protein CASSQRELGKNIQYF.

The rearrangement joins TRBV2 to TRBJ2-7, with 8 bases aligning to TRBD1. V gave up 7 bases and J gave up 1 base; unmatched junction bases: 6. The CDR3 totals 14 residues. Germline loops: CDR1 SNHLY, CDR2 FYNNEI. The CDR3 DNA reads as TGTGCCAGCACACTCGGGACAGGATCCTACGAGCAGTACGTC. Translating it yields CASTLGTGSYEQYV.

This chain uses TRBV13 with TRBJ1-1, with 7 bases identical to TRBD1. The length of the CDR3 is 11 residues. After removal of 5 bases from V and 8 bases from J, the junction contained 2 bases not matched to a gene. The V gene's germline CDR1 is PRHDT and CDR2 FYEKMQ (reference sequence). The CDR3 is CASSLGQEAFF. The CDR3 DNA follows: TGTGCCAGCAGCCTGGGACAGGAAGCTTTCTTT.

On this clone: This same CDR3 is encoded by further DNA sequences in the sample. The V gene is TRBV2, the J gene TRBJ2-7, with D possibly being TRBD1 (6 bases). Germline V CDR1 and CDR2: SNHLY, FYNNEI. The CDR3 covers 14 residues. Trimming removed 3 bases from V and 4 bases from J, with 13 bases in between. This CDR3 reads CASSDPRQGYEQYV. The CDR3 coding sequence is TGTGCCAGCAGTGATCCGCGGCAGGGGTACGAGCAGTACGTC.

This clone has just one count. The chain employs TRBV7-9 and TRBJ2-7; a weak D match, TRBD1 (5 bases). Germline CDR1 and CDR2: SEHNR and FQNEAQ (reference sequence). Deletions cut 0 bases from V and 0 bases from J, with 9 bases between. The CDR3 contains 15 residues. The CDR3 region is CASSLAGDGSYEQYV. In DNA form, the CDR3 reads TGTGCCAGCAGCTTAGCAGGGGATGGCTCCTACGAGCAGTACGTC.

The rearrangement uses TRBV11-2 and TRBJ2-7; tentative D call: TRBD2 (6 bases). Trimming took off 1 base at V and 2 bases at J, with 12 bases between the two ends. Germline V lookup: CDR1 SGHAT, CDR2 FQNNGV. CDR3 length: 15 residues. CDR3 in DNA: TGTGCCAGCAGCTTAGTGCGGGGCGAACCCTACGAGCAGTACTTC. Translation gives CASSLVRGEPYEQYF.

The V call is TRBV5-1, the J call TRBJ2-1, with TRBD2 identical over 16 bases. Germline-derived CDR1 and CDR2 are SGHRS and YFSETQ. After removal of 4 bases from V and 10 bases from J, the junction contained 11 bases not matched to a gene. The CDR3 is made up of 17 amino acids. The CDR3 nucleotides are TGCGCCAGCAGCCTCCTGGGACTAGCGGGAGGGCCTTTAGAGCAGTTCTTC. Its translation is CASSLLGLAGGPLEQFF.

This chain uses TRBV5-4 with TRBJ2-1; possible D gene TRBD2, 6 bases. The CDR3 sequence is 14 residues long. Trimming pared 5 bases from V and 4 bases from J, leaving 13 bases between. Germline V gives CDR1 SGHNT, CDR2 YYREEE (reference sequence). Here the CDR3 DNA reads TGTGCCAGCAGTGAAGCGGGTGCATACAATGAGCAGTTCTTC. Translated, it gives CASSEAGAYNEQFF.

The V gene is TRBV10-3, the J gene TRBJ2-1, with 10 bases lining up with TRBD2. This CDR3 has 16 amino acids. The V gene's germline CDR1 is ENHRY and CDR2 SYGVKD. The J segment lost 3 bases and the V segment lost 3 bases, leaving 5 bases of the junction unmatched. CDR3 nucleotides: TGTGCCATCAGTGACACCGGGACTAGCGTCTACAATGAGCAGTTCTTC. As protein: CAISDTGTSVYNEQFF.